These 20 T cell receptor beta chains came from one sample sequenced in a study of blood T cells in healthy people across ages. The authors ran a second PCR of roughly 7 to 11 cycles using a sample-barcoded 5' primer and a J-beta primer mix. TCRdb reprocessed the 5' RACE reads via MiXCR and lists one record per CDR3 protein. This sample has hundreds of thousands of distinct CDR3 sequences, with around half found just once. Sample: blood. The receptors shown here come from an elderly man in good health.

This clonotype has only one observation. The V and J genes are TRBV3-1 and TRBJ2-3, with 7 bases identical to TRBD1. The trim removed 4 bases at V and 1 base at J, leaving 5 bases unmatched. Germline lookup yields CDR1 LGHDT and CDR2 YNNKEL (reference sequence). CDR3 length: 15 amino acids. The CDR3 sequence: CASSRDRARTDTQYF. The CDR3 nucleotides read TGTGCCAGCAGCCGAGACAGGGCCCGCACAGATACGCAGTATTTT.

This clonotype was found once. The V call is TRBV29-1, the J call TRBJ2-3; TRBD1 agrees at 8 bases. With 2 bases clipped from V and 4 bases from J, the junction kept 8 bases outside the gene matches. This CDR3 contains 15 residues. Germline V gene sequence: CDR1 SQVTM, CDR2 ANQGSEA. The CDR3 sequence: CSVEPGQGYADTQYF. CDR3 nucleotides: TGCAGCGTTGAACCTGGACAGGGTTACGCAGATACGCAGTATTTT.

This clonotype showed up just a few times. The rearrangement uses TRBV6-1 and TRBJ2-1; 7 bases match TRBD1. This CDR3 has 16 amino acids. CDR1 and CDR2 (germline): MNHNS, SASEGT. Unmatched junction bases numbered 15, after V lost 7 bases and J lost 6 bases. CDR3 loop: CASTQLTGSGSNEQFF. The CDR3 DNA is TGTGCCAGCACCCAATTGACAGGGTCGGGCTCCAATGAGCAGTTCTTC.

This rearrangement joins TRBV20-1 to TRBJ2-7, with 7 bases matching TRBD1. J lost 4 bases, V lost 5 bases, and 11 bases had no gene match. The germline CDR1 and CDR2 sequences are DFQATT and SNEGSKA (reference sequence). The CDR3 is made up of 14 amino acids. CDR3 sequence (DNA): TGCAGTGCTTGGACAGGTACCGATAGGTACGAGCAGTACTTC. Protein sequence: CSAWTGTDRYEQYF.

The chain combines TRBV6-2 or TRBV6-3 with TRBJ2-3, with 12 bases matching TRBD2. This CDR3 has 16 amino acids. The J segment lost 2 bases and the V segment lost 4 bases, leaving 4 bases of the junction unmatched. Germline V CDR1 and CDR2: MNHEY, SVGEGT. CDR3 sequence reads: CASSWTSGIVTDTQYF. CDR3 DNA: TGTGCCAGCAGTTGGACTAGCGGGATTGTCACAGATACGCAGTATTTT.

The chain employs TRBV4-3 and TRBJ2-1; 7 nucleotides line up with TRBD2. Per germline, CDR1 LGHNA and CDR2 YSLEER. The CDR3 runs to 16 residues. V lost 0 bases and J lost 5; bases outside the gene matches: 7. CDR3 in amino acids: CASSQDEGRANNEQFF. The CDR3 DNA is TGCGCCAGCAGCCAAGATGAGGGGAGGGCCAACAATGAGCAGTTCTTC.

V and J are TRBV11-2 and TRBJ2-5; D uncertain. The V and J ends lost 1 base and 4 bases respectively, with 13 bases between them. The CDR3 consists of 15 residues. Germline values: CDR1 SGHAT, CDR2 FQNNGV. CDR3 in DNA: TGTGCCAGCAGCTTAGCCTCGATCCCAAGAGAGACCCAGTACTTC. Residues: CASSLASIPRETQYF.

The sample holds many counts of this clonotype. The chain employs TRBV12-3 or TRBV12-4 and TRBJ2-7; 13 positions match TRBD2. Trimming removed 7 bases from V and 4 bases from J; junction bases left unmatched: 4. There are 14 residues in the CDR3. CDR3 sequence (DNA): TGTGCCAGCAAACCGACTAGCGGGGGGTACGAGCAGTACTTC. As protein: CASKPTSGGYEQYF.

The chain has TRBV13 and TRBJ1-1; D ambiguous. The CDR3 has 15 residues. With 4 bases removed from V and 8 bases from J, the gap between germline ends came to 20 bases. Germline V gene lookup returns CDR1 PRHDT and CDR2 FYEKMQ (reference sequence). CDR3 residues: CASSSPRVGDLEAFF. As DNA, the CDR3 is TGTGCCAGCAGCTCACCCCGAGTGGGAGACCTCGAAGCTTTCTTT.

This rearrangement joins TRBV2 to TRBJ1-6; D is perhaps TRBD1 (6 bases). Germline values: CDR1 SNHLY, CDR2 FYNNEI. V was clipped by 7 bases and J by 8 bases, with 15 bases between them. The CDR3 length is 14 residues. Written as DNA, the CDR3 is TGTGCCAGCAAAGTCACAGGGACGTATTCACCCCTCCACTTT. Encoded protein: CASKVTGTYSPLHF.

The gene calls are TRBV4-3 and TRBJ2-3; D ambiguous. The V end lost 1 base, the J end lost 4 bases, and 15 bases lay between the germline ends. The germline V gene encodes CDR1 LGHNA and CDR2 YSLEER. The CDR3 is made up of 16 amino acids. CDR3 sequence (DNA): TGCGCCAGCAGCCAAGCTGCGTACGGCGGCTCAGATACGCAGTATTTT. This sequence encodes CASSQAAYGGSDTQYF.

This chain links TRBV20-1 with TRBJ2-2, with 7 bases that match TRBD2. V lost 6 bases, J lost 4 bases, and 11 bases stayed unmatched. This CDR3 region has 15 residues. Germline CDR1 reads DFQATT; CDR2 reads SNEGSKA (reference sequence). CDR3: CSAIGGRASTGELFF. CDR3 coding DNA: TGCAGTGCCATAGGAGGGAGGGCCTCCACCGGGGAGCTGTTTTTT.

Points on this clonotype: This could be a read error, since a much larger clone is one nucleotide away. V and J are TRBV7-9 and TRBJ2-7; TRBD2 might be the D (5 bases). Germline CDR1 and CDR2: SEHNR and FQNEAQ (reference sequence). V was trimmed by 5 bases and J by 0 bases, leaving 11 bases between them. The CDR3 runs to 14 residues. This CDR3 is CASSVGGFSYEQYF. CDR3 sequence (DNA): TGTGCCAGCAGCGTCGGCGGGTTCTCCTACGAGCAGTACTTC.

In the case of this clonotype: Sequence at one end of the junction differs from germline and may be a read error. This sequence joins TRBV7-9 and TRBJ2-7; perhaps TRBD2 as D (6 bases). The CDR3 is 14 amino acids. The germline gives CDR1 SEHNR, CDR2 FQNEAQ (reference sequence). This CDR3 is CASRPSGGNYGQYF. The CDR3 nucleotides are TGTGCCAGCAGGCCCTCCGGGGGAAACTACGGGCAGTACTTC.

The chain has TRBV20-1 and TRBJ2-5; D perhaps matches TRBD1 (6 bases). CDR1 and CDR2 (germline): DFQATT, SNEGSKA (reference sequence). Trimming removed 5 bases at V and 5 bases at J, with 24 bases between. The CDR3 length is 16 residues. This CDR3 reads CSAPTRRAQGWETQYF. As DNA, the CDR3 is TGCAGTGCTCCTACCCGAAGAGCCCAGGGGTGGGAGACCCAGTACTTC.

This clonotype was seen a handful of times. The chain uses TRBV4-1 and TRBJ1-4; 9 bases map to TRBD1. V lost 4 bases and J lost 0; bases outside the gene matches: 3. Germline loops: CDR1 MGHRA, CDR2 YSYEKL. This CDR3 contains 16 residues. The CDR3 sequence: CASSRDRDPTNEKLFF. CDR3 DNA: TGCGCCAGCAGCCGGGACAGGGACCCAACTAATGAAAAACTGTTTTTT.

As regards this clonotype: This CDR3 is missing its conserved last phenylalanine or tryptophan, likely due to a read error. The chain recombines TRBV11-3 with TRBJ2-7; D may be TRBD2 (6 bases). V was shortened by 0 bases and J by 1 base, with 10 bases between the two germline ends. CDR1 and CDR2 (germline): SGHNT, YENEEA. The CDR3 is 15 amino acids. DNA of the CDR3: TGTGCCAGCAGCTTAGAGGGGGAGGCGTCCTACGAGCAGTACTTA. This encodes CASSLEGEASYEQYL.

The genes are TRBV20-1 and TRBJ1-1; tentative D call: TRBD1 (5 bases). There are 13 residues in the CDR3. Germline V gene data show CDR1 as DFQATT and CDR2 as SNEGSKA (reference sequence). CDR3 sequence (DNA): TGCAGGCCCGCCCTCCCGGGGCGGACTGAAGCTTTCTTT. Its translation: CRPALPGRTEAFF.

This chain connects TRBV6-5 to TRBJ2-2; weak D call: TRBD1 (6 bases). Germline CDR1 and CDR2: MNHEY and SVGAGI. The ends were cut back, 2 bases at V and 5 bases at J, with 18 bases in the middle. This CDR3 comprises 17 residues. The CDR3 protein is CASSYGAGQGRTGELFF. CDR3 DNA sequence: TGTGCCAGCAGTTACGGCGCCGGGCAGGGGCGTACCGGGGAGCTGTTTTTT.

Details on this clonotype: This may stem from a read error, because a much larger clone lies one nucleotide away. The chain recombines TRBV7-2 with TRBJ2-1; the D is unclear. The better agreement between TRBJ2-7 and the DNA end casts doubt on the J call. CDR1 and CDR2 from the germline V gene are SGHTA and FQGNSA. This CDR3 spans 13 amino acids. The chain's CDR3 is CASSFGRYNEQYF. The CDR3 nucleotides read TGTGCCAGCAGCTTTGGACGCTACAATGAGCAGTACTTC.